The sequence of this TCR beta chain was determined in a study of T-cell memory formation after mild COVID-19. In its sample, this clonotype was seen a few times. Antigen: not known. The study, taken as a whole, reports: The CD4+ clones that contracted clustered mainly within CM and EM, and the CD8+ clones concentrated in EMRA. Prior to infection, memory already included some responding clones, suggesting cross-reactive memory joined. Clones shrinking from day 15 to 85 showed even CD4/CD8 mixes; later expanders tilted CD4+.

J lost 7 bases, V lost 6 bases, and 4 bases had no gene match. Germline CDR1 and CDR2: SGHRS and YFSETQ. CDR3 length: 13 residues. TCRdb analysed the 5' RACE reads with MiXCR anew, one entry per CDR3 protein. Of a few hundred thousand distinct CDR3 sequences listed, around 19% are singletons. The sequenced sample consisted of PBMCs or a T cell subset sorted from them (not recorded which). The V gene is TRBV5-1, the J gene TRBJ2-4, with TRBD2 matching 10 bases. The clonotype originates from a man aged 18 to 30 who had mild COVID-19 (a few samples of this study predate the infection). Cell type and time point are not known. The CDR3 loop reads CASKVTSGNIQYF. Written as DNA, the CDR3 is TGCGCCAGCAAGGTGACTAGCGGGAACATTCAGTACTTC.